These T cell receptor beta chains were read from a single sample in a study of shared clonotypes between healthy human individuals. Some clones are missing from TCRdb's copy, which holds only in-frame ones; the method was immunoSEQ multiplex PCR. The repertoire holds approximately 2.1 million clones, with 85% to 95% as singletons. Material: naive CD4+ T cells from PBMCs. These receptors were taken from a man aged 18 to 35 in good health. Some clones in this sample may be carry-over from other donors' samples. CDR3s include the opening cysteine and the closing phenylalanine or tryptophan. The D gene is left open where the match is weak. The listing skips clone size in some rows; elsewhere it reads once, few, many or a size class.

D,J,V,size,DNA,CDR3
TRBD2,TRBJ2-1,TRBV5-1,-,TGCGCCAGCAGCCCACGGACTAGCGGCGGGGACAATGAGCAGTTCTTC,CASSPRTSGGDNEQFF
TRBD2,TRBJ2-7,TRBV7-2,-,TGTGCCAGCAGCGCGAATTTCCCATTCTCGCGGGAGTTGGACCACGAGCAGTACTTC,CASSANFPFSRELDHEQYF
-,TRBJ2-7,TRBV6-1,-,TGTGCCAGCAGTGACGGCGAGGGGGGGGTAGGGCTCTACGAGCAGTACTTC,CASSDGEGGVGLYEQYF
TRBD1,TRBJ2-7,TRBV5-1,-,TGCGCCAGCAGCTTAGGGACAGTGATAGCCACCTACGAGCAGTACTTC,CASSLGTVIATYEQYF
-,TRBJ2-2,TRBV28,-,TGTGCCAGCAGTTTACCGATAGCGGACACCGGGGAGCTGTTTTTT,CASSLPIADTGELFF
-,TRBJ1-2,TRBV5-1,-,TGCGCCAGCAAGAACGCGGGGCCCTATGGCTACACCTTC,CASKNAGPYGYTF
-,TRBJ2-2,TRBV7-3,-,TGTGCCAGCAGCCCGCACTCTGGAGGTAGCACCGGGGAGCTGTTTTTT,CASSPHSGGSTGELFF
-,TRBJ1-2,TRBV30,-,TGTGCCTGCCAACAAACCTATGGCTACACCTTC,CACQQTYGYTF
TRBD2,TRBJ2-2,TRBV6-1,-,TGTGCCAGCAGTGAAAGGACTAGCGGGAGAATCGGGGAGCTGTTTTTT,CASSERTSGRIGELFF
TRBD2,TRBJ2-1,TRBV5-6,-,TGTGCCAGCAGCTTGTATGGGAGGATGGCGGGAGGACATGAGCAGTTCTTC,CASSLYGRMAGGHEQFF
-,TRBJ2-3,TRBV27,-,TGTGCCAGCAGTTTATATCTCAAGTGGGATACGCAGTATTTT,CASSLYLKWDTQYF
-,TRBJ1-5,TRBV5-1,-,TGCGCCAGCAGCTTGTCCGGGATCAGCAATCAGCCCCAGCATTTT,CASSLSGISNQPQHF
-,TRBJ1-3,TRBV30,-,TGTGCCTGGAGCGGAACAGGTTTTACCATATATTTT,CAWSGTGFTIYF
TRBD1,TRBJ1-4,TRBV7-9,once,TGTGCCAGCAGCTCACCCAAGGGACAGGGAGAAAAACTGTTTTTT,CASSSPKGQGEKLFF
-,TRBJ2-7,TRBV5-1,-,TGCGCCAGCAGCTTGGTCGCCGGGGCACGCTACGAGCAGTACTTC,CASSLVAGARYEQYF
-,TRBJ1-2,TRBV2,-,TGTGCCAGCAGAGGTTGGGGGAGTGGCTACACCTTC,CASRGWGSGYTF
TRBD1,TRBJ1-1,TRBV14,-,TGTGCCAGCAGCGACCGCAGGGGGCGGGAGACTGAAGCTTTCTTT,CASSDRRGRETEAFF
TRBD1,TRBJ2-1,TRBV5-1,once,TGCGCCAGCAGCTTTACAGGGGCTGCCTACAATGAGCAGTTCTTC,CASSFTGAAYNEQFF
-,TRBJ2-1,TRBV4-2,-,TGTGCCAGCAGCCAAGATTACGACCGACACTACAATGAGCAGTTCTTC,CASSQDYDRHYNEQFF
-,TRBJ2-2,TRBV19,-,TGTGCCAGTAGTATCGGGGGCGAGGGCACCGGGGAGCTGTTTTTT,CASSIGGEGTGELFF
-,TRBJ1-1,TRBV25-1,-,TGTGCCAGCAGTGAGGTTCAGGGGTTAGCTTTCTTT,CASSEVQGLAFF
-,TRBJ2-1,TRBV10-1,-,TGCGCCAGCAGTAGGACAGCATCCAACAATGAGCAGTTCTTC,CASSRTASNNEQFF
-,TRBJ2-7,TRBV7-9,-,TGTGCCAGCAGCTTAGGAGGGCTCTCCTACGAGCAGTACTTC,CASSLGGLSYEQYF
TRBD1,TRBJ1-4,TRBV11-2,-,TGTGCCAGCACCCAGGACAGGCTTAGTGAAAAACTGTTTTTT,CASTQDRLSEKLFF
-,TRBJ1-4,TRBV5-1,-,TGCGCCAGCAGCTTGGCAGGGACTAATGAAAAACTGTTTTTT,CASSLAGTNEKLFF
TRBD1,TRBJ1-2,TRBV7-2,-,TGTGCCAGCAGCTTCCGGACAGGGGGCTATGGCTACACCTTC,CASSFRTGGYGYTF
-,TRBJ1-2,TRBV6-5,-,TGTGCCAGCAGGGACCGCGGAGGGTACTATGGCTACACCTTC,CASRDRGGYYGYTF
-,TRBJ2-7,TRBV9,-,TGTGCCAGCAGCGTGGACGTGATAGCCTACGAGCAGTACTTC,CASSVDVIAYEQYF
-,TRBJ2-2,TRBV7-7,-,TGTGCCAGCCGACCCGGACAGAACACCGGGGAGCTGTTTTTT,CASRPGQNTGELFF
-,TRBJ2-7,TRBV7-8,-,TGTGCCAGCAGCTGGGTCCGGGACATACCCTACGAGCAGTACTTC,CASSWVRDIPYEQYF
-,TRBJ1-2,TRBV7-2,-,TGTGCCAGCAGCCTGGGGACGCAGGGCTACACCTTC,CASSLGTQGYTF
TRBD2,TRBJ2-5,TRBV5-1,-,TGCGCCAGCAGCCCCCCCGCGGGAGGGGAGACCCAGTACTTC,CASSPPAGGETQYF
TRBD2,TRBJ2-1,TRBV18,-,TGTGCCAGCTCACCACCAGCGGGAGGCTACAATGAGCAGTTCTTC,CASSPPAGGYNEQFF
-,TRBJ2-6,TRBV29-1,-,TGCAGCGTTGAACAGAGCTCTGGGGCCAACGTCCTGACTTTC,CSVEQSSGANVLTF
-,TRBJ2-1,TRBV7-9,-,TGTGCCAGCAGCTTATCTGGGGGCAATGAGCAGTTCTTC,CASSLSGGNEQFF
-,TRBJ2-2,TRBV28,-,TGTGCCAGCAGGGGGGCGGCCCCCTCGGAGGCCGGGGAGCTGTTTTTT,CASRGAAPSEAGELFF
-,TRBJ2-5,TRBV11-2,-,TGTGCCAGCAGCTTCGACAGGCAACAAGAGACCCAGTACTTC,CASSFDRQQETQYF
-,TRBJ1-1,TRBV5-1,-,TGCGCCAGCAGGGCCGAGGGCACTGAAGCTTTCTTT,CASRAEGTEAFF
-,TRBJ1-1,TRBV28,-,TGTGCCAGCAGCGGGGGACTCCCGAACACTGAAGCTTTCTTT,CASSGGLPNTEAFF
-,TRBJ1-6,TRBV11-2,-,TGTGCCAGCAGCTCCTGGGAACCGAGAAGTTCACCCCTCCACTTT,CASSSWEPRSSPLHF
TRBD1,TRBJ2-3,TRBV29-1,-,TGCAGCGTTGTGCGTGACAGGGGCACAGATACGCAGTATTTT,CSVVRDRGTDTQYF